A single sample is the source of the 32 T cell receptor beta chains below, sequenced in a study of radiation and T cells in renal cell carcinoma. Measured with immunoSEQ multiplex PCR; TCRdb has only the in-frame clones, and not every one. The table shows 60,000 to 95,000 clones, with approximately 87% occurring only once. Time point noted: blood 4 weeks post-SBRT, at nephrectomy. The sample's treatment: 15 Gy SBRT to primary tumor, nephrectomy 4 weeks later. The specimen was blood, collected from a patient whose treatment included radiotherapy and nephrectomy. The receptors shown here come from a woman aged 55-75 years with renal cell carcinoma.

The rearrangement links TRBV10-3 to TRBJ2-1; possibly TRBD1 or TRBD2 for D (5 bases each). The length of the CDR3 is 13 residues. Germline V gene sequence: CDR1 ENHRY, CDR2 SYGVKD. V was cut by 0 bases and J by 10 bases, with 10 bases left in between. The CDR3 loop reads CAISESSGTEQFF. The CDR3 DNA is TGTGCCATCAGTGAGTCGAGTGGGACCGAGCAGTTCTTC.

The genes are TRBV6-5 and TRBJ1-6; no definite D call. V was cut by 8 bases and J by 5 bases, with 13 bases left in between. CDR3 length: 14 amino acids. Germline lookup yields CDR1 MNHEY and CDR2 SVGAGI. This CDR3 is CASRLETHNSPLHF. CDR3 nucleotides: TGTGCCAGCCGACTGGAGACTCATAATTCACCCCTCCACTTT.

V usage is TRBV9 and J usage is TRBJ1-4, with a tentative D call TRBD1 (5 bases). Deletions cut 0 bases from V and 12 bases from J, with 9 bases between. CDR1 is SGDLS and CDR2 is YYNGEE in the germline V gene. This CDR3 region has 12 residues. The CDR3 is CASSVGGAELFF. The CDR3 DNA reads as TGTGCCAGCAGCGTAGGAGGGGCGGAACTGTTTTTT.

The chain links TRBV9 to TRBJ2-5; 7 bases fit TRBD2. Unmatched junction bases numbered 5, after V lost 2 bases and J lost 1 base. The CDR3 loop spans 15 amino acids. In germline, CDR1 is SGDLS, CDR2 YYNGEE. The CDR3 protein is CASSVDGLGQETQYF. CDR3 sequence (DNA): TGTGCCAGCAGCGTCGACGGACTAGGCCAAGAGACCCAGTACTTC.

CDR3 protein: CASSQDSGETQYF. The CDR3, as DNA: TGCGCCAGCAGCCAAGATTCCGGAGAGACCCAGTACTTC. This chain links TRBV4-3 with TRBJ2-5; D ambiguous. Trimming cost V 0 bases and J 4 bases, with 6 bases left between them. The CDR3 contains 13 residues. CDR1 and CDR2 from the germline V gene are LGHNA and YSLEER.

The chain joins TRBV7-2 to TRBJ1-5; D unclear. CDR3 length: 13 amino acids. V gave up 5 bases and J gave up 0 bases, with 5 bases separating them. Germline values: CDR1 SGHTA, CDR2 FQGNSA. The CDR3 DNA follows: TGTGCCAGCAGCCCCAATAGCAATCAGCCCCAGCATTTT. Translating it yields CASSPNSNQPQHF.

The rearrangement uses TRBV18 and TRBJ1-1; 7 nucleotides agree with TRBD1. This CDR3 has 14 residues. V lost 5 bases to trimming and J lost 3 bases; unmatched junction nucleotides: 6. Germline assignment: CDR1 KGHSH and CDR2 LQKENI. The CDR3 DNA follows: TGTGCCAGCTCAAAAGGGGGCGCAGACACTGAAGCTTTCTTT. Amino acid sequence: CASSKGGADTEAFF.

This clone has just one count. The chain combines TRBV18 with TRBJ2-7; D may be TRBD2 (7 bases). The CDR3 consists of 16 residues. V was trimmed by 6 bases and J by 2 bases, leaving 20 bases between them. Germline CDR1 and CDR2: KGHSH and LQKENI. The CDR3 DNA is TGTGCCAGCTCCCTGATCTGGGGGGGCGCGACCTACGAGCAGTACTTC. Translating it yields CASSLIWGGATYEQYF.

The chain joins TRBV6-5 to TRBJ1-1; unclear D gene. V gave up 5 bases and J gave up 0 bases, with 13 bases separating them. Germline V CDR1 and CDR2: MNHEY, SVGAGI. CDR3 length: 15 amino acids. CDR3 in amino acids: CASSPNFQLNTEAFF. The CDR3 nucleotides read TGTGCCAGCAGTCCCAACTTTCAATTGAACACTGAAGCTTTCTTT.

This clone appeared once. The chain recombines TRBV4-1 with TRBJ1-3, with a tentative D call TRBD1 (6 bases). V lost 1 base, J lost 0 bases, and 13 bases lay in between. The CDR3 covers 17 residues. Germline CDR1 and CDR2: MGHRA and YSYEKL. The CDR3 loop is CASSQAQGEISGNTIYF. CDR3 in DNA: TGCGCCAGCAGCCAAGCACAGGGAGAGATCTCTGGAAACACCATATATTTT.

The chain employs TRBV4-3 and TRBJ2-1, with 7 bases that match TRBD2. Germline CDR1 and CDR2: LGHNA and YSLEER. V lost 0 bases to trimming and J lost 5 bases; unmatched junction nucleotides: 4. The CDR3 is 15 amino acids. The CDR3 region is CASSQDSLADNEQFF. As DNA, the CDR3 is TGCGCCAGCAGCCAAGATAGTCTAGCGGACAATGAGCAGTTCTTC.

The J gene is TRBJ2-7, the V gene TRBV2; 8 bases fit TRBD2. The J segment lost 6 bases and the V segment lost 9 bases, leaving 10 bases of the junction unmatched. Germline V gene data show CDR1 as SNHLY and CDR2 as FYNNEI. The CDR3 has 13 residues. CDR3 coding DNA: TGTGCCAGGGGCGGGGGGCGCGGGTCCGAGCAGTACTTC. It encodes CARGGGRGSEQYF.

The gene calls are TRBV28 and TRBJ1-2; D is unclear. Germline V gene data show CDR1 as MDHEN and CDR2 as SYDVKM. The germline V and J ends were trimmed by 6 bases and 2 bases, with 13 bases remaining between them. This CDR3 contains 14 residues. CDR3: CASRIPTVNYGYTF. DNA for the CDR3: TGTGCCAGCAGGATACCGACGGTGAACTATGGCTACACCTTC.

This chain links TRBV10-3 with TRBJ1-6; D might be TRBD1 (5 bases). The CDR3 is 12 residues long. Trimming left V 10 bases short and J 7 bases short, with 11 bases between. Germline assignment: CDR1 ENHRY and CDR2 SYGVKD. The CDR3 region has the DNA TGTGCCACCAGGAGGGACAATTCACCCCTCCACTTT. Translating it yields CATRRDNSPLHF.

The V and J genes are TRBV28 and TRBJ1-2; D gene ambiguous. Germline CDR1 reads MDHEN; CDR2 reads SYDVKM. The CDR3 covers 12 residues. V lost 7 bases to trimming and J lost 0 bases, with 6 bases between them. This CDR3 is CASTLPNYGYTF. The DNA of the CDR3 is TGTGCCAGCACCCTCCCTAACTATGGCTACACCTTC.

The rearrangement links TRBV19 to TRBJ2-7, with 7 bases identical to TRBD1. J lost 2 bases, V lost 7 bases, and 2 bases had no gene match. Germline-derived CDR1 and CDR2 are LNHDA and SQIVND (reference sequence). The CDR3 runs 12 residues. The CDR3 sequence: CASTGTAYEQYF. CDR3 in DNA: TGTGCCAGTACGGGGACAGCCTACGAGCAGTACTTC. The full variable domain, with the rest looked up from reference TRBV19 and TRBJ2-7, is DGGITQSPKYLFRKEGQNVTLSCEQNLNHDAMYWYRQDPGQGLRLIYYSQIVNDFQKGDIAEGYSVSREKKESFPLTVTSAQKNPTAFYLCASTGTAYEQYFGPGTRLTVT.

V gene TRBV7-2 combines with J gene TRBJ2-7, with D perhaps matching TRBD2 (6 bases). Germline CDR1 is SGHTA and CDR2 is FQGNSA. This CDR3 contains 13 residues. The V gene lost 5 bases and the J gene lost 4 bases, with 12 bases spanning the gap. The CDR3 coding sequence is TGTGCCAGCAGCCCCCTGGGGGGTTACGAGCAGTACTTC. Protein sequence: CASSPLGGYEQYF.

The CDR3 bases are TGTGCCAGCAGCTTGGAATCGCGCAGGAATGAAAAACTGTTTTTT. As protein: CASSLESRRNEKLFF. The genes are TRBV5-4 and TRBJ1-4, with unresolved D. Trimming took off 0 bases at V and 5 bases at J, with 11 bases between the two ends. The germline V gene encodes CDR1 SGHNT and CDR2 YYREEE (reference sequence). This CDR3 spans 15 amino acids.

The V gene is TRBV9, the J gene TRBJ2-1; D gene ambiguous. The CDR3 totals 16 residues. In germline, CDR1 is SGDLS, CDR2 YYNGEE. V gave up 0 bases and J gave up 9 bases, with 19 bases separating them. CDR3 loop: CASSVVDWVLPPEQFF. The CDR3 nucleotides are TGTGCCAGCAGCGTAGTTGACTGGGTATTGCCTCCTGAGCAGTTCTTC. The full variable domain, with the rest looked up from reference TRBV9 and TRBJ2-1, is DSGVTQTPKHLITATGQRVTLRCSPRSGDLSVYWYQQSLDQGLQFLIQYYNGEERAKGNILERFSAQQFPDLHSELNLSSLELGDSALYFCASSVVDWVLPPEQFFGPGTRLTVL.

The chain couples TRBV7-2 to TRBJ2-7, with TRBD2 matching 15 bases. The V segment lost 5 bases and the J segment 6 bases; nucleotides outside the gene matches: 5. The CDR3 covers 15 residues. Germline loops: CDR1 SGHTA, CDR2 FQGNSA. The CDR3 coding sequence is TGTGCCAGCAGCCCAGGACTAGCGGGAGGGTCCGAGCAGTACTTC. It codes for CASSPGLAGGSEQYF.

This clone was counted once. The V and J genes are TRBV2 and TRBJ2-7; D gene uncertain. Trimming cost V 6 bases and J 3 bases, with 9 bases left between them. The length of the CDR3 is 12 residues. Germline CDR1 is SNHLY and CDR2 is FYNNEI. This CDR3 reads CASRDILYEQYF. For the CDR3, the DNA is TGTGCCAGCAGAGACATCCTCTACGAGCAGTACTTC.

The rearrangement uses TRBV18 and TRBJ2-3, with no clear D. Deletions cut 1 base from V and 2 bases from J, with 4 bases between. Germline V gives CDR1 KGHSH, CDR2 LQKENI. This CDR3 region has 13 residues. This CDR3 reads CASSPLATDTQYF. CDR3 DNA: TGTGCCAGCTCACCACTAGCCACAGATACGCAGTATTTT.

This clone came up once. This chain joins TRBV7-3 and TRBJ1-1; 7 nucleotides match TRBD1. Looked up from germline, CDR1 is SGHTA and CDR2 is FQGTGA. This CDR3 is built from 15 residues. J gave up 0 bases and V 5 bases, and 6 bases lay outside the gene matches. CDR3: CASSLPGGVNTEAFF. The CDR3 coding sequence is TGTGCCAGCAGCCTACCAGGGGGGGTGAACACTGAAGCTTTCTTT.

The chain links TRBV18 to TRBJ2-2, with TRBD2 matching over 15 bases. This CDR3 region has 18 residues. V lost 3 bases to trimming and J lost 3 bases; unmatched junction nucleotides: 5. CDR1 KGHSH and CDR2 LQKENI come from the germline V gene. This CDR3 reads CASSPPGTSGGYTGELFF. The CDR3 DNA sequence: TGTGCCAGCTCACCCCCCGGGACTAGCGGGGGGTACACCGGGGAGCTGTTTTTT.

This chain links TRBV4-1 with TRBJ2-1, with 8 bases aligning to TRBD2. Germline V gene sequence: CDR1 MGHRA, CDR2 YSYEKL. After removal of 7 bases from V and 7 bases from J, the junction contained 18 bases not matched to a gene. CDR3 length: 17 residues. The DNA of the CDR3 is TGCGCCAGCACCCTAAAGGTCGTGGCGGGGGGCCGTAATGAGCAGTTCTTC. Its protein is CASTLKVVAGGRNEQFF.

This clone was seen once. The chain is built from TRBV11-2 and TRBJ1-6; 7 bases align to TRBD1. CDR3 size: 16 residues. The V and J ends lost 6 bases and 0 bases, in that order; junction bases with no gene match: 5. CDR1 SGHAT and CDR2 FQNNGV come from the germline V gene. This CDR3 reads CASSRQGNSYNSPLHF. The CDR3 nucleotides read TGTGCCAGCAGTAGACAGGGCAACTCCTATAATTCACCCCTCCACTTT.

The chain joins TRBV5-4 to TRBJ2-3, with 7 bases lining up with TRBD2. The CDR3 has 19 residues. The germline gives CDR1 SGHNT, CDR2 YYREEE (reference sequence). V shed 6 bases, J shed 4 bases, and the junction held 23 bases outside the gene matches. CDR3 nucleotides: TGTGCCAGCACTCTTCTAGCGGTAGGGGTGGGGCTTTCGGCAGATACGCAGTATTTT. It encodes CASTLLAVGVGLSADTQYF.

The chain couples TRBV5-6 to TRBJ1-4, with D maybe TRBD1 (6 bases). The CDR3 has 14 residues. V gave up 2 bases and J gave up 8 bases, with 13 bases separating them. Looked up from germline, CDR1 is SGHDT and CDR2 is YYEEEE. Here the CDR3 reads CASSLQGPSEKLFF. The CDR3, as DNA: TGTGCCAGCAGCTTACAGGGACCCAGCGAAAAACTGTTTTTT.

The genes are TRBV5-4 and TRBJ2-7, with D tentatively TRBD1 (5 bases). This CDR3 has 12 residues. The V end lost 2 bases, the J end lost 4 bases, and 7 bases lay between the germline ends. CDR1 and CDR2 from the germline V gene are SGHNT and YYREEE (reference sequence). Here the CDR3 reads CASSFQGYEQYF. The DNA of the CDR3 is TGTGCCAGCAGCTTTCAGGGATACGAGCAGTACTTC.

The chain carries TRBV4-1 and TRBJ1-1; no definite D call. The germline V gene has CDR1 MGHRA and CDR2 YSYEKL. The germline V and J ends were trimmed by 0 bases and 2 bases, with 7 bases remaining between them. The CDR3 extends over 14 amino acids. DNA of the CDR3: TGCGCCAGCAGCCAAGATTGGGGAAACACTGAAGCTTTCTTT. Translating it yields CASSQDWGNTEAFF.

CDR3 in amino acids: CASSSLGREGEKLFF. The CDR3 DNA follows: TGTGCCAGCAGCTCCTTAGGGAGAGAGGGGGAAAAACTGTTTTTT. The rearrangement links TRBV7-9 to TRBJ1-4; D may be TRBD1 (5 bases). From germline, CDR1 is SEHNR and CDR2 FQNEAQ (reference sequence). The germline V and J ends were trimmed by 4 bases and 8 bases, with 17 bases remaining between them. CDR3 length equals 15 residues.

The chain joins TRBV9 to TRBJ2-5; no reliable D call. V lost 0 bases and J 5 bases, leaving 14 bases between the germline ends. Per germline, CDR1 SGDLS and CDR2 YYNGEE. The CDR3 loop spans 15 amino acids. CDR3 bases: TGTGCCAGCAGCGTAGGCCCCAGCCCCGTTGAGACCCAGTACTTC. Translation gives CASSVGPSPVETQYF.